The 22 T cell receptor beta chains reported below all come from one sample, sequenced in a study of T-cell reconstitution after alpha-beta-depleted transplantation in children. Unique molecular identifiers featured in how the TCRbeta library was prepared. TCRdb passed the PCR reads through MiXCR, listing each CDR3 protein once. The table records around 300,000 distinct CDR3 sequences, around a tenth of them present only once. The sequences come from peripheral blood, collected 180 days after TCRalphabeta/CD19-depleted stem cell transplant. These receptors were collected from a male patient aged 2-9 years who had a stem cell transplant for chronic granulomatous disease, so the T cells may come from the graft donor.

Note on this clonotype: A much larger clone differs by one base, so this may be a read error. The V and J genes are TRBV5-1 and TRBJ1-1; 8 bases agree with TRBD1. CDR1 and CDR2 from the germline V gene are SGHRS and YFSETQ. The CDR3 is made up of 14 amino acids. DNA for the CDR3: TGCGCCAGCGGGACAGGAGACATGAACACTGAAGCTTCCTTT. Its protein product is CASGTGDMNTEASF.

This clonotype was seen a few times. The missing conserved phenylalanine or tryptophan at the end of this CDR3 makes a read error likely. The chain combines TRBV2 with TRBJ2-7; 9 bases are shared with TRBD1. Trimming took 6 bases from V and 5 from J; bases not matched to a gene: 14. Germline V gene sequence: CDR1 SNHLY, CDR2 FYNNEI. The CDR3 is made up of 16 amino acids. The CDR3 region has the DNA TGTGCCAGCAGCCTCAAACAGGGGGCGGGCCCACACGAGCAGTACTCC. Amino acids: CASSLKQGAGPHEQYS.

This clonotype was observed a single time. An end of the junction does not agree with germline; a read error may underlie this. The chain is built from TRBV3-1 and TRBJ2-7; D gene unclear. Germline lookup yields CDR1 LGHDT and CDR2 YNNKEL (reference sequence). The CDR3 is made up of 11 amino acids. The CDR3 loop is CASSRSYAQYF. The DNA for the CDR3 is TGTGCCAGCAGCCGGTCCTACGCGCAGTACTTC.

The chain has TRBV4-3 and TRBJ2-1, with D uncertain. This CDR3 is 14 amino acids long. The germline gives CDR1 LGHNA, CDR2 YSLEER. V lost 0 bases and J lost 9, with 12 bases in between. CDR3 nucleotides: TGCGCCAGCAGCCAAGATCGAGTTTTGGGTGAGCAGTTCTTC. As protein: CASSQDRVLGEQFF.

This clonotype was recorded many times. The V and J genes are TRBV20-1 and TRBJ2-7; TRBD1 agrees at 8 bases. CDR1 is DFQATT and CDR2 is SNEGSKA in the germline V gene (reference sequence). The ends lost 6 bases at V and 5 bases at J; junction bases unmatched: 9. The CDR3 totals 13 residues. This CDR3 is CSAHRTGRDEQYF. The CDR3 coding sequence is TGCAGTGCCCACAGGACAGGGCGAGACGAGCAGTACTTC.

Many counts were recorded for this clonotype. The chain carries TRBV21-1 and TRBJ2-6. TRBV21-1 is designated a pseudogene. CDR3 length: 17 amino acids. The CDR3 is CASSAIIPGVGANVLTF. CDR3 DNA: TGTGCCAGCAGCGCTATTATCCCAGGGGTTGGGGCCAACGTCCTGACTTTC.

This clonotype was picked up many times. This chain uses TRBV20-1 with TRBJ1-6; D not certain. The CDR3 loop spans 14 amino acids. Germline CDR1 and CDR2: DFQATT and SNEGSKA (reference sequence). V was trimmed by 2 bases and J by 10 bases, leaving 15 bases between them. This chain's CDR3 is CSARPLTLGSPLHF. The CDR3 region has the DNA TGCAGTGCTAGACCCCTCACTCTTGGGTCACCCCTCCACTTT.

This rearrangement joins TRBV5-4 to TRBJ2-5, with D perhaps being TRBD1 or TRBD2 (7 bases each). Germline CDR1 SGHNT, CDR2 YYREEE (reference sequence). Trimming removed 3 bases at V and 6 bases at J, with 21 bases between. This CDR3 contains 16 residues. The chain's CDR3 is CASSYQEGGGAKTQYF. As DNA, the CDR3 is TGTGCCAGCAGCTACCAGGAGGGAGGGGGCGCCAAGACCCAGTACTTC.

The chain couples TRBV5-4 to TRBJ2-7; TRBD2 agrees at 9 bases. Per the germline V gene, CDR1 is SGHNT and CDR2 is YYREEE (reference sequence). V was clipped by 4 bases and J by 2 bases; unmatched bases: 7. The CDR3 length is 15 residues. CDR3 protein: CASSAEGTSPYEQYF. The CDR3 DNA reads TGTGCCAGCAGCGCCGAAGGGACTAGCCCCTACGAGCAGTACTTC. The full variable domain, with the rest looked up from reference TRBV5-4 and TRBJ2-7, is ETGVTQSPTHLIKTRGQQVTLRCSSQSGHNTVSWYQQALGQGPQFIFQYYREEENGRGNFPPRFSGLQFPNYSSELNVNALELDDSALYLCASSAEGTSPYEQYFGPGTRLTVT.

This clonotype was counted ten times or more. The chain is built from TRBV6-1 and TRBJ2-7; D uncertain. The CDR3 sequence is 15 residues long. Trimming shortened V by 6 bases and J by 0 bases, and 15 bases separated the two germline ends. The germline V gene encodes CDR1 MNHNS and CDR2 SASEGT. This CDR3 reads CASSAEPVHSYEQYF. CDR3 bases: TGTGCCAGCAGCGCGGAGCCTGTGCACTCCTACGAGCAGTACTTC.

Many counts were recorded for this clonotype. The chain links TRBV28 to TRBJ1-1, with TRBD1 matching 10 bases. This CDR3 comprises 17 residues. Trimming took 5 bases from V and 4 from J; bases not matched to a gene: 13. The germline gives CDR1 MDHEN, CDR2 SYDVKM. CDR3 sequence: CASSPPGTGDLGTEAFF. CDR3 DNA: TGTGCCAGCAGTCCCCCCGGGACAGGGGATCTAGGCACTGAAGCTTTCTTT.

This clonotype has just a few counts. The V call is TRBV20-1, the J call TRBJ2-1; 8 nucleotides align to TRBD2. V lost 3 bases, J lost 7 bases, and 8 bases stayed unmatched. The CDR3 is made up of 14 amino acids. Germline loops: CDR1 DFQATT, CDR2 SNEGSKA (reference sequence). For the CDR3, the DNA is TGCAGTGCTAGGAGCGGGAGATGGGTAAATGAGCAGTTCTTC. It codes for CSARSGRWVNEQFF.

This clonotype appeared many times. The chain employs TRBV29-1 and TRBJ2-5; D is unclear. The germline V and J ends were trimmed by 7 bases and 5 bases, with 8 bases remaining between them. CDR3 length equals 10 residues. Germline CDR1 reads SQVTM; CDR2 reads ANQGSEA. In DNA, the CDR3 is TGCAGCGAAGGTCGGGAGACCCAGTACTTC. Protein sequence: CSEGRETQYF.

This clonotype was seen at least ten times. The chain uses TRBV11-2 and TRBJ2-5; 9 bases fit TRBD1. J gave up 2 bases and V 1 base, and 5 bases lay outside the gene matches. CDR1 and CDR2 (germline): SGHAT, FQNNGV. The CDR3 sequence is 16 residues long. The CDR3, as DNA: TGTGCCAGCAGCTTAGGGGCGACAGGGGGGCAAGAGACCCAGTACTTC. Protein product: CASSLGATGGQETQYF. Full variable domain (outside the CDR3, taken from reference TRBV11-2 and TRBJ2-5): EAGVAQSPRYKIIEKRQSVAFWCNPISGHATLYWYQQILGQGPKLLIQFQNNGVVDDSQLPKDRFSAERLKGVDSTLKIQPAKLEDSAVYLCASSLGATGGQETQYFGPGTRLLVL.

The V call is TRBV5-1, the J call TRBJ2-3; TRBD1 aligns across 8 bases. The junction had 7 bases not matched to a gene; V was cut back by 4 bases and J by 3 bases. The CDR3 runs 15 residues. The germline V gene encodes CDR1 SGHRS and CDR2 YFSETQ. The CDR3 here is CASSPGQGETDTQYF. CDR3 sequence (DNA): TGCGCCAGCAGCCCAGGACAGGGAGAAACAGATACGCAGTATTTT.

V usage is TRBV4-1 and J usage is TRBJ2-7, with a tentative D call TRBD2 (6 bases). Looked up from germline, CDR1 is MGHRA and CDR2 is YSYEKL. The CDR3 sequence is 14 residues long. The CDR3 nucleotides read TGCGTCAGTAGCCGTCGCAGGGAGGACTACGAGCAGTACTTC. Translation gives CVSSRRREDYEQYF.

This clonotype was detected many times. CDR3 sequence reads: CASRPGDGGGPGNTIYF. The CDR3 DNA is TGTGCCAGCAGGCCCGGGGATGGGGGGGGCCCTGGAAACACCATATATTTT. The V gene is TRBV28, the J gene TRBJ1-3; the D gene is possibly TRBD1 (6 bases). The CDR3 spans 17 residues. The V gene lost 6 bases and the J gene lost 2 bases, with 20 bases spanning the gap. Germline-derived CDR1 and CDR2 are MDHEN and SYDVKM. The complete variable domain, with remaining parts taken from reference TRBV28 and TRBJ1-3, reads DVKVTQSSRYLVKRTGEKVFLECVQDMDHENMFWYRQDPGLGLRLIYFSYDVKMKEKGDIPEGYSVSREKKERFSLILESASTNQTSMYLCASRPGDGGGPGNTIYFGEGSWLTVV.

This clonotype has at least ten counts. The chain links TRBV7-9 to TRBJ2-7, with a possible D match to TRBD2 (6 bases). Looked up from germline, CDR1 is SEHNR and CDR2 is FQNEAQ (reference sequence). Deletions cut 6 bases from V and 6 bases from J, with 15 bases between. The CDR3 spans 13 residues. CDR3 sequence (DNA): TGTGCCAGCAGGGCGACTAGTGGATTCGAGCAGTACTTC. Amino acids: CASRATSGFEQYF.

This clonotype was counted many times. J is TRBJ2-3 and V is TRBV28; 9 bases are shared with TRBD2. V lost 3 bases and J lost 4; bases outside the gene matches: 5. The CDR3 sequence is 15 residues long. Germline CDR1 MDHEN, CDR2 SYDVKM. The CDR3 nucleotides are TGTGCCAGCAGTTTCTGGCGGGAGGGGGCAGATACGCAGTATTTT. Its protein is CASSFWREGADTQYF.

This clonotype showed up many times. The V gene is TRBV4-1, the J gene TRBJ2-2, with 10 bases fitting TRBD1. The CDR3 loop spans 15 amino acids. CDR1 MGHRA and CDR2 YSYEKL come from the germline V gene. Unmatched junction bases numbered 6, after V lost 5 bases and J lost 6 bases. DNA of the CDR3: TGCGCCAGCAGCTGGACAGGGGGTAGTGCCGGGGAGCTGTTTTTT. Its protein is CASSWTGGSAGELFF.

The chain links TRBV29-1 to TRBJ2-5, with 10 bases fitting TRBD2. The germline V gene has CDR1 SQVTM and CDR2 ANQGSEA. The CDR3 loop spans 14 amino acids. The ends lost 5 bases at V and 4 bases at J; junction bases unmatched: 7. The CDR3 DNA reads as TGCAGCGTTAGCGGGGGGGCCGGTTTAGAGACCCAGTACTTC. Translating it yields CSVSGGAGLETQYF.

This clonotype was seen ten or more times. This chain uses TRBV20-1 with TRBJ2-7; 9 bases are shared with TRBD2. The germline V gene encodes CDR1 DFQATT and CDR2 SNEGSKA (reference sequence). The CDR3 loop spans 15 amino acids. The V gene end was trimmed by 7 bases and the J gene end by 6 bases; junction bases not matched to a gene: 16. CDR3 in amino acids: CSVPASGTARGEQYF. CDR3 bases: TGCAGTGTGCCTGCTAGCGGGACGGCGAGAGGCGAGCAGTACTTC.